These 11 T cell receptor beta chains came from one sample sequenced in a study of blood T cell repertoires in COVID-19 (dated by TCRdb to the early 2020s). The library came from the immunoSEQ multiplex PCR assay. This immuneACCESS table, as held by TCRdb, lists in-frame sequences with V and J called but not all clones. Of the missing ones, under half trace to an unresolved V gene in checked studies; the others have no known cause. This sample is represented by tens of thousands of clones; about 86% of them were singletons. The top ten hold around 10% of the sample. Sequenced sample: peripheral blood. These receptors were taken from a man older than 75 with COVID-19, enrolled during active disease.

As to this clone: A read error may produce the germline difference seen at one junction end. The chain joins TRBV30 to TRBJ1-5; tentatively, D is TRBD1 (5 bases). The CDR3 contains 11 residues. Germline V lookup: CDR1 GTSNPN, CDR2 SVGIG (reference sequence). This CDR3 reads CAWSKTGPLFF. DNA of the CDR3: TGTGCCTGGTCCAAAACAGGCCCCCTCTTTTTT.

The chain recombines TRBV6-5 with TRBJ1-2, with TRBD1 matching 7 bases. The CDR3 is made up of 15 amino acids. Unmatched junction bases numbered 15, after V lost 8 bases and J lost 6 bases. Per germline, CDR1 MNHEY and CDR2 SVGAGI. The DNA for the CDR3 is TGTGCCAGCGACAGGGTGGGTACGACTAGGAATGGCTACACCTTC. Translated, it gives CASDRVGTTRNGYTF.

The V and J genes are TRBV30 and TRBJ2-3; 7 positions agree with TRBD1. Trimming took 3 bases from V and 0 from J; bases not matched to a gene: 9. Per germline, CDR1 GTSNPN and CDR2 SVGIG (reference sequence). This CDR3 has 16 residues. DNA for the CDR3: TGTGCCTGGAGCCCAAGGGGGCTAGCTAGCACAGATACGCAGTATTTT. Its protein is CAWSPRGLASTDTQYF.

There are a few counts of this clone. The genes are TRBV30 and TRBJ1-2; tentatively, D is TRBD1 (5 bases). V was cut by 2 bases and J by 0 bases, with 10 bases left in between. Per the germline V gene, CDR1 is GTSNPN and CDR2 is SVGIG (reference sequence). The CDR3 is made up of 14 amino acids. This CDR3 is CAWSPGGSNYGYTF. For the CDR3, the DNA is TGTGCCTGGAGTCCGGGGGGATCTAACTATGGCTACACCTTC.

This clone was counted once. The chain carries TRBV5-1 and TRBJ1-4, with TRBD1 matching over 7 bases. CDR1 is SGHRS and CDR2 is YFSETQ in the germline V gene. After removal of 4 bases from V and 5 bases from J, the junction contained 5 bases not matched to a gene. This CDR3 spans 14 amino acids. The CDR3 DNA reads as TGCGCCAGCAGCATCGGGACAGTGAATGAAAAACTGTTTTTT. It specifies CASSIGTVNEKLFF.

The chain is built from TRBV7-2 and TRBJ1-4, with a weak D call TRBD1 (5 bases). Trimming removed 2 bases at V and 7 bases at J, with 14 bases between. Germline V gene sequence: CDR1 SGHTA, CDR2 FQGNSA. The CDR3 contains 15 residues. This CDR3 reads CASSLRQGGTEKLFF. The DNA for the CDR3 is TGTGCCAGCAGCTTAAGGCAGGGAGGGACTGAAAAACTGTTTTTT.

The V gene is TRBV30, the J gene TRBJ2-7; 8 positions match TRBD1. The CDR3 has 14 residues. V lost 5 bases to trimming and J lost 3 bases; unmatched junction nucleotides: 9. Looked up from germline, CDR1 is GTSNPN and CDR2 is SVGIG (reference sequence). The CDR3 spells CAWAVTGGYYEQYF. CDR3 DNA: TGTGCCTGGGCCGTTACAGGGGGTTACTACGAGCAGTACTTC.

The V and J genes are TRBV5-1 and TRBJ2-7, with D possibly being TRBD2 (5 bases). CDR3 size: 14 residues. V lost 5 bases to trimming and J lost 0 bases, with 12 bases between them. Germline values: CDR1 SGHRS, CDR2 YFSETQ. This CDR3 is CASSSRTGSYEQYF. CDR3 bases: TGCGCCAGCAGTTCACGGACTGGCTCCTACGAGCAGTACTTC. Full variable domain (outside the CDR3, taken from reference TRBV5-1 and TRBJ2-7): KAGVTQTPRYLIKTRGQQVTLSCSPISGHRSVSWYQQTPGQGLQFLFEYFSETQRNKGNFPGRFSGRQFSNSRSEMNVSTLELGDSALYLCASSSRTGSYEQYFGPGTRLTVT.

This clone was picked up one time. The J gene is TRBJ2-1, the V gene TRBV2; D is possibly TRBD1 (7 bases). Germline CDR1 SNHLY, CDR2 FYNNEI. CDR3 size: 15 residues. The V end lost 5 bases, the J end lost 0 bases, and 11 bases lay between the germline ends. CDR3 coding DNA: TGTGCCAGCAGTTCCCAGGGGGGCTCCTACAATGAGCAGTTCTTC. Translating gives CASSSQGGSYNEQFF.

V usage is TRBV10-3 and J usage is TRBJ1-6; 7 bases line up with TRBD1. This CDR3 comprises 15 residues. The trim removed 3 bases at V and 4 bases at J, leaving 3 bases unmatched. CDR1 ENHRY and CDR2 SYGVKD come from the germline V gene. The CDR3 protein is CAISEDRVYNSPLHF. The CDR3 nucleotides read TGTGCCATCAGTGAAGACAGGGTGTATAATTCACCCCTCCACTTT.

This chain connects TRBV5-4 to TRBJ1-1; D is perhaps TRBD1 (5 bases). Per the germline V gene, CDR1 is SGHNT and CDR2 is YYREEE (reference sequence). The length of the CDR3 is 14 residues. Trimming pared 2 bases from V and 0 bases from J, leaving 8 bases between. CDR3 nucleotides: TGTGCCAGCAGCTTTTCAGGGATGAACACTGAAGCTTTCTTT. Amino acids: CASSFSGMNTEAFF.